This T cell receptor beta chain was sequenced for a study of T cell repertoires in cytomegalovirus infection (dated by TCRdb to about 2019). With respect to the entire study: The HLA type of each donor mattered for the analysis, because public TCR beta signatures pointed to carriage of CMV infection along with the matching HLA type.

The V end gives up 5 bases and the J end 2 bases, leaving 17 bases in the junction not matched to a gene. Spanning cysteine to phenylalanine, the CDR3 consists of 17 amino acids. Only CDR3 DNA remains: 51 bases, in frame from the first base. CDR1 and CDR2, per the germline V gene, are SQVTM and ANQGSEA. General conclusions and limits of the study: The ex vivo response was dominated by HLA-C-restricted CMV-specific TCR beta clonotypes, which also provided the single most frequent clonotype in two of eight donors. In both this cohort and an independent roughly 330-donor cohort, the cumulative frequency of public TCR beta family members distinguished carriers of CMV infection plus the relevant HLA type.

Instrument used: Illumina HiSeq 1500. Starting from the raw public reads, TCRdb applied fastp trimming at Q25, assembled clones with MiXCR and retained in-frame beta chains. Each entry is one CDR3 protein sequence, shown with its most common DNA and genes. The sample includes roughly 180,000 distinct CDR3 sequences, with about 17% observed a single time. In total, the top ten clones hold 25% of the sample. As to this clonotype: What antigen it recognizes has not been identified. Base qualities are not recorded, but no much larger clone differs from it by a single base.

This sequence originates from a human donor in good health (CMV status not recorded). Some clones in this sample may be carry-over from other donors' samples. The source material was CD8+ T cells from PBMCs. This sequence uses TRBV29-1 and TRBJ2-7; 8 junctional bases match TRBD1. The CDR3 reads CSVLDRVLDRGPYEQYF. Read as DNA, the sequence is TGCAGCGTTCTGGACAGGGTTTTGGATCGGGGCCCCTACGAGCAGTACTTC.